What follows are 27 T cell receptor beta chains derived from one specimen sequenced in a study of vaccination effects on CD4 cells after COVID-19. Generated by immunoSEQ multiplex PCR, the TCRdb table keeps only in-frame clones and is missing some. The profile shows 20,000 to 30,000 clones, around 63% of them singletons. Expansion of antigen-specific CD4+ T cells with viral peptide pools was carried out by the ViraFEST assay before sequencing. Researchers isolated CD4+ T cells once approximately eleven days of culture had elapsed. Two-dose BNT162b2 or mRNA-1273 vaccination was given to participants. Their cognate antigens are unknown. The specimen was CD4+ T cells from PBMCs cultured with SARS-CoV-2 spike peptides, collected after COVID-19 vaccination. Source of these receptors: a human donor who received a COVID-19 vaccine.

V usage is TRBV9 and J usage is TRBJ2-7; 9 bases agree with TRBD1. The V gene's germline CDR1 is SGDLS and CDR2 YYNGEE. J was trimmed by 4 bases and V by 0 bases; bases with no gene match: 5. The CDR3 runs to 15 residues. CDR3 sequence: CASSVAWGQGYEQYF. The CDR3 DNA follows: TGTGCCAGCAGCGTAGCTTGGGGACAGGGTTACGAGCAGTACTTC.

V usage is TRBV3-1 (or the pseudogene TRBV3-2) and J usage is TRBJ2-3, with a weak D call TRBD2 (5 bases). Germline CDR1 is LGHDT and CDR2 is YNNKEL (reference sequence). The V end was cut by 1 base, the J end by 7 bases, with 18 bases between. CDR3 length: 16 residues. CDR3 nucleotides: TGTGCCAGCAGCCAAGGCGGAAGGATGTGGGAGAATACGCAGTATTTT. This sequence encodes CASSQGGRMWENTQYF.

This clone has a handful of counts. The chain is built from TRBV16 and TRBJ1-2; D remains ambiguous. The CDR3 covers 13 residues. Germline V gene data show CDR1 as KGHSY and CDR2 as FQNENV. V dropped 7 bases and J dropped 5 bases, with 14 bases sitting between them. CDR3 sequence: CASMPQTRYGYTF. DNA of the CDR3: TGTGCCAGCATGCCCCAGACACGATATGGCTACACCTTC.

The V gene is TRBV5-1, the J gene TRBJ2-1, with 13 bases matching TRBD2. This CDR3 has 15 amino acids. With 5 bases clipped from V and 7 bases from J, the junction kept 6 bases outside the gene matches. The germline CDR1 and CDR2 sequences are SGHRS and YFSETQ. The CDR3 reads CASRRPGLAGNEQFF. The CDR3 region has the DNA TGCGCCAGCAGACGTCCGGGACTAGCGGGGAATGAGCAGTTCTTC.

This chain links TRBV11-2 with TRBJ2-1; 14 bases fit TRBD2. Germline V gene sequence: CDR1 SGHAT, CDR2 FQNNGV. J was trimmed by 9 bases and V by 5 bases; bases with no gene match: 9. The CDR3 has 16 amino acids. CDR3 loop: CASSTLTSGRAFEQFF. CDR3 nucleotides: TGTGCCAGCAGCACTCTGACTAGCGGGAGGGCCTTTGAGCAGTTCTTC.

This clone appeared once. This chain uses TRBV5-1 with TRBJ2-5; TRBD2 aligns across 10 bases. V lost 2 bases to trimming and J lost 2 bases; unmatched junction nucleotides: 6. In germline, CDR1 is SGHRS, CDR2 YFSETQ. The CDR3 runs 16 residues. Here the CDR3 reads CASSFGSGGVQETQYF. CDR3 in DNA: TGCGCCAGCAGCTTCGGGAGCGGGGGGGTTCAAGAGACCCAGTACTTC.

Here the CDR3 reads CASSETSGSYNEQFF. CDR3 DNA: TGTGCCAGCAGTGAAACTAGCGGGAGCTACAATGAGCAGTTCTTC. This chain connects TRBV6-1 to TRBJ2-1, with TRBD2 matching 11 bases. V shed 2 bases, J shed 3 bases, and the junction held 0 bases outside the gene matches. Germline V gene data show CDR1 as MNHNS and CDR2 as SASEGT. This CDR3 region has 15 residues.

This clone counts as medium-sized. The chain is built from TRBV18 and TRBJ1-1; D not resolved. CDR1 is KGHSH and CDR2 is LQKENI in the germline V gene. Trimming stripped 2 bases from V and 1 base from J, with 8 bases between. The CDR3 has 14 amino acids. The CDR3 here is CASSPAKENTEAFF. The CDR3 bases are TGTGCCAGCTCACCAGCCAAAGAGAACACTGAAGCTTTCTTT.

The CDR3 spells CASRPGQYQETQYF. The CDR3 nucleotides are TGCGCCAGCAGACCTGGACAGTACCAAGAGACCCAGTACTTC. The chain couples TRBV5-1 to TRBJ2-5; D is possibly TRBD1 (6 bases). From germline, CDR1 is SGHRS and CDR2 YFSETQ. Trimming stripped 5 bases from V and 0 bases from J, with 11 bases between. This CDR3 has 14 amino acids.

This chain uses TRBV14 with TRBJ2-7; D is ambiguous. The germline CDR1 and CDR2 sequences are SGHDN and FVKESK. Trimming shortened V by 4 bases and J by 5 bases, and 12 bases separated the two germline ends. The CDR3 covers 13 residues. The CDR3: CASSLKGFHEQYF. CDR3 sequence (DNA): TGTGCCAGCAGCCTGAAAGGGTTCCACGAGCAGTACTTC.

The rearrangement joins TRBV19 to TRBJ2-7; tentatively, D is TRBD1 (5 bases). The V gene's germline CDR1 is LNHDA and CDR2 SQIVND (reference sequence). This CDR3 has 16 amino acids. The V gene lost 1 base and the J gene lost 6 bases, with 19 bases spanning the gap. The CDR3 is CASSIGGRASGREQYF. In DNA, the CDR3 is TGTGCCAGTAGTATAGGAGGCAGGGCCTCTGGTCGCGAGCAGTACTTC.

This clone was seen only once. V gene TRBV6-2 or TRBV6-3 combines with J gene TRBJ2-1; tentatively, D is TRBD2 (7 bases). V was shortened by 2 bases and J by 4 bases, with 12 bases between the two germline ends. Germline assignment: CDR1 MNHEY and CDR2 SVGEGT. The CDR3 is made up of 15 amino acids. The CDR3: CASSYGSGTYNEQFF. For the CDR3, the DNA is TGTGCCAGCAGTTACGGCAGCGGGACATACAATGAGCAGTTCTTC.

This clone was seen once. The chain is built from TRBV12-3 or TRBV12-4 and TRBJ2-1; D remains unclear. The length of the CDR3 is 12 residues. Between the trimmed V and J ends, which lost 6 bases and 10 bases, there was a span of 13 bases. CDR3 sequence: CASSQRLREQFF. The CDR3 region has the DNA TGTGCCAGCAGCCAAAGGCTCAGGGAGCAGTTCTTC.

The CDR3: CASSLGRVSYNEQFF. CDR3 coding DNA: TGTGCCAGCAGCTTGGGACGGGTCTCCTACAATGAGCAGTTCTTC. The chain joins TRBV5-4 to TRBJ2-1, with D unclear. Germline loops: CDR1 SGHNT, CDR2 YYREEE (reference sequence). V lost 0 bases and J 0 bases, leaving 7 bases between the germline ends. This CDR3 region has 15 residues.

This chain links TRBV10-3 with TRBJ1-1; D might be TRBD1 (6 bases). Trimming left V 6 bases short and J 0 bases short, with 8 bases between. The germline V gene encodes CDR1 ENHRY and CDR2 SYGVKD. The CDR3 sequence is 13 residues long. The CDR3 coding sequence is TGTGCCATCAGGGACAGCTTGAACACTGAAGCTTTCTTT. Its protein product is CAIRDSLNTEAFF.

This chain uses TRBV5-1 with TRBJ1-5; a weak D match, TRBD1 (5 bases). Deletions cut 0 bases from V and 7 bases from J, with 14 bases between. The CDR3 loop spans 15 amino acids. Germline CDR1 reads SGHRS; CDR2 reads YFSETQ. This CDR3 is CASSLGDGSGQPQHF. CDR3 DNA sequence: TGCGCCAGCAGCTTGGGGGACGGTAGCGGCCAGCCCCAGCATTTT.

The chain uses TRBV19 and TRBJ2-2, with 11 bases identical to TRBD2. The CDR3 is 16 residues long. Germline V CDR1 and CDR2: LNHDA, SQIVND (reference sequence). The V and J ends lost 5 bases and 4 bases, in that order; junction bases with no gene match: 6. The DNA of the CDR3 is TGTGCCAGTAGTTTTACTAGCGGGAGTTTCACCGGGGAGCTGTTTTTT. This codes for CASSFTSGSFTGELFF.

The chain carries TRBV27 and TRBJ1-5; no firm D call. Trimming removed 6 bases at V and 2 bases at J, with 17 bases between. Germline CDR1 MNHEY, CDR2 SMNVEV (reference sequence). This CDR3 is built from 16 residues. The CDR3 sequence is CASRRTGSGGNQPQHF. CDR3 nucleotides: TGTGCCAGCAGACGTACTGGGTCCGGGGGCAATCAGCCCCAGCATTTT.

The J gene is TRBJ2-1, the V gene TRBV9; D is possibly TRBD2 (6 bases). There are 16 residues in the CDR3. CDR1 and CDR2 (germline): SGDLS, YYNGEE. Trimming cost V 4 bases and J 0 bases, with 14 bases left between them. The CDR3 loop is CASSPSSDPSYNEQFF. CDR3 sequence (DNA): TGTGCCAGCAGCCCATCTAGCGACCCCTCCTACAATGAGCAGTTCTTC.

V usage is TRBV5-4 and J usage is TRBJ1-2; D unclear. This CDR3 has 13 amino acids. Germline CDR1 and CDR2: SGHNT and YYREEE (reference sequence). Trimming took off 4 bases at V and 2 bases at J, with 9 bases between the two ends. DNA for the CDR3: TGTGCCAGCAGCCCGGAAGAGAACTATGGCTACACCTTC. Protein: CASSPEENYGYTF.

The V and J genes are TRBV28 and TRBJ1-5; D perhaps matches TRBD1 (6 bases). Germline assignment: CDR1 MDHEN and CDR2 SYDVKM. The CDR3 sequence is 15 residues long. V was shortened by 6 bases and J by 5 bases, with 17 bases between the two germline ends. As DNA, the CDR3 is TGTGCCAGCAGGAACGGGGGCGGAGCGGATCAGCCCCAGCATTTT. Translating it yields CASRNGGGADQPQHF.

The rearrangement links TRBV3-1 (or the pseudogene TRBV3-2) to TRBJ1-2; the D is unclear. This CDR3 has 14 residues. Germline V CDR1 and CDR2: LGHDT, YNNKEL (reference sequence). V lost 0 bases, J lost 4 bases, and 9 bases lay in between. DNA of the CDR3: TGTGCCAGCAGCCAAGATTCGGCAGGCTATGGCTACACCTTC. It encodes CASSQDSAGYGYTF.

V gene TRBV19 combines with J gene TRBJ2-3, with D perhaps assigned TRBD1 or TRBD2 (5 bases each). The CDR3 contains 14 residues. With 3 bases removed from V and 2 bases from J, the gap between germline ends came to 9 bases. Germline-derived CDR1 and CDR2 are LNHDA and SQIVND (reference sequence). CDR3 coding DNA: TGTGCCAGTAGTATGGGGCGGGCCACAGATACGCAGTATTTT. This encodes CASSMGRATDTQYF.

V usage is TRBV4-2 and J usage is TRBJ1-2; 8 positions agree with TRBD1. This CDR3 region has 15 residues. Germline-derived CDR1 and CDR2 are LGHNA and YNFKEQ. The J segment lost 4 bases and the V segment lost 2 bases, leaving 6 bases of the junction unmatched. This chain's CDR3 is CASSQPDRASYGYTF. The CDR3 DNA reads TGTGCCAGCAGCCAACCGGACAGGGCAAGCTATGGCTACACCTTC.

The V call is TRBV5-1, the J call TRBJ1-2, with 9 bases fitting TRBD1. CDR3 size: 17 residues. Trimming at V came to 4 bases and at J to 5 bases, leaving 15 bases not matched to a gene. Per germline, CDR1 SGHRS and CDR2 YFSETQ. The CDR3 sequence: CASSASGTGLGFYGYTF. In nucleotides, the CDR3 is TGCGCCAGCAGCGCCTCCGGGACAGGGCTTGGGTTTTATGGCTACACCTTC.

The chain employs TRBV30 and TRBJ1-6; D is perhaps TRBD1 (5 bases). The V end lost 2 bases, the J end lost 10 bases, and 15 bases lay between the germline ends. Germline V CDR1 and CDR2: GTSNPN, SVGIG (reference sequence). The CDR3 sequence is 14 residues long. Here the CDR3 reads CAWSLGVGGSPLHF. CDR3 in DNA: TGTGCCTGGAGTTTGGGGGTTGGGGGGTCACCCCTCCACTTT.

The chain uses TRBV3-1 (or the pseudogene TRBV3-2) and TRBJ1-5, with D uncertain. V was pared by 0 bases and J by 4 bases, with 7 bases between. Germline V gene data show CDR1 as LGHDT and CDR2 as YNNKEL (reference sequence). The CDR3 is 14 residues long. CDR3 amino acids: CASSQDSTNQPQHF. In DNA form, the CDR3 reads TGTGCCAGCAGCCAAGACAGTACTAATCAGCCCCAGCATTTT.